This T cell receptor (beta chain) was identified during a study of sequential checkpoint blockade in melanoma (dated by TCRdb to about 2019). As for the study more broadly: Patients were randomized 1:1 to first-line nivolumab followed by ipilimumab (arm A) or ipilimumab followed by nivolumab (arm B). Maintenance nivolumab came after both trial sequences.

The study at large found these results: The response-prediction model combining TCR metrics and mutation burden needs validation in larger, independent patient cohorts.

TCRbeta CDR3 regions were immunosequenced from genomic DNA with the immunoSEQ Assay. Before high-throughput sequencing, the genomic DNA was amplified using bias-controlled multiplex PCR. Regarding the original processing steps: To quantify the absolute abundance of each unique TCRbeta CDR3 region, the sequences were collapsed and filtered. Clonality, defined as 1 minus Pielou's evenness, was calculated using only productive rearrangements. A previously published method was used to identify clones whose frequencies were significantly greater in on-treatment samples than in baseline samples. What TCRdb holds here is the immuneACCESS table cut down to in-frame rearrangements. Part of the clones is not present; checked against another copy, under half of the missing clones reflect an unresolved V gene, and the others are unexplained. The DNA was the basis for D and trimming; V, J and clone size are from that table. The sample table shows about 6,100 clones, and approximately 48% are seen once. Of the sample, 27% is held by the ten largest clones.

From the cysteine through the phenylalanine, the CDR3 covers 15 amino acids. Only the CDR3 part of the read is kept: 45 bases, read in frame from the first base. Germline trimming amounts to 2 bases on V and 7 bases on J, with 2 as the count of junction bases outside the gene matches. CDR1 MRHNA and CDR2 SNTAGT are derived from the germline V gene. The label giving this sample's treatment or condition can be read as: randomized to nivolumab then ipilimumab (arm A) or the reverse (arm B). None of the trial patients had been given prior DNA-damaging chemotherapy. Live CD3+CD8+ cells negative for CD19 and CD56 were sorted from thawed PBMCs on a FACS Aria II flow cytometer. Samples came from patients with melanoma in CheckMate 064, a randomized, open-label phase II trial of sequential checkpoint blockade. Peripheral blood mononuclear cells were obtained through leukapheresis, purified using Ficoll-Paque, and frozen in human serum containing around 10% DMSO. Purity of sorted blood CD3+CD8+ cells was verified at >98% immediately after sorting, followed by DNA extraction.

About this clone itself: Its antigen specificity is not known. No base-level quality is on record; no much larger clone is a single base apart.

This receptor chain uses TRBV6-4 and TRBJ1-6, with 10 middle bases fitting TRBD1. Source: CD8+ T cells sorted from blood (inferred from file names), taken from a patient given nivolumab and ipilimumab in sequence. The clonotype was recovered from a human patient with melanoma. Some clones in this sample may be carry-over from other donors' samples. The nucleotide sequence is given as TGTGCCAGCAGTGACGGGACAGGGGACAATTCACCCCTCCACTTT. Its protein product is CASSDGTGDNSPLHF.